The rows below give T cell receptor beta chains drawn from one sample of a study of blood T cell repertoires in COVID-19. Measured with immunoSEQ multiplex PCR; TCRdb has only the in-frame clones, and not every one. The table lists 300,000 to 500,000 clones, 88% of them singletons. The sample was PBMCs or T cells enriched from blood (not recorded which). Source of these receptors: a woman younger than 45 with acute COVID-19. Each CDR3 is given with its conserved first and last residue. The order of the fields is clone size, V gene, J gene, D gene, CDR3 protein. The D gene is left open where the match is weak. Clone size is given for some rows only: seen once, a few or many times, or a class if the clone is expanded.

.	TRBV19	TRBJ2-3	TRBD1	CASRHRDRITDTQYF
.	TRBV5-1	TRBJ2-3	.	CASSSGLTLAILDTQYF
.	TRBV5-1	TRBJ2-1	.	CASSLTRYNEQFF
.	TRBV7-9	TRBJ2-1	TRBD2	CASSQGLAGVGEQFF
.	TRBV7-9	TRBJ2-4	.	CASSQSGLAKNIQYF
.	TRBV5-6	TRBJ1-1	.	CASSVWTANTEAFF
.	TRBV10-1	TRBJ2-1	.	CASSAGFSYNEQFF
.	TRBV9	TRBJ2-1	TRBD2	CASSEGGLALVYEQFF
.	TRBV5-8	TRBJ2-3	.	CASSLAGQRTDTQYF
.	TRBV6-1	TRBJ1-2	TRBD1	CASSEEWAGGFNYGYTF
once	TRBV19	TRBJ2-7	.	CASSIGSGSYEQYF
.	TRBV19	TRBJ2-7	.	CATRDEAYEQYF
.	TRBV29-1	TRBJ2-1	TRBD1	CSVEGWDRDYNEQFF
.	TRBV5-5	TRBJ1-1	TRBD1	CASRGQGQLMNTEAFF
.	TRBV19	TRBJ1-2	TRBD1	CASSVSQGNYGYTF
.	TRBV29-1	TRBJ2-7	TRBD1	CSAGWTGAYEQYF
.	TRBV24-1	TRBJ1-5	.	CATSDRTESNQPQHF
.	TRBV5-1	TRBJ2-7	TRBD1	CASSLDGTGYEQYF
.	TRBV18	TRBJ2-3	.	CASSSADTQYF
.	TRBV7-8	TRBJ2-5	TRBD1	CASSRGQLETQYF
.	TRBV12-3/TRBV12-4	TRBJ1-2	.	CASSFKTGGGYTF
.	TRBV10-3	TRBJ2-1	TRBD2	CAISESFGGSSYNEQFF
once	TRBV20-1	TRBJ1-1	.	CSAGRQDEAFF
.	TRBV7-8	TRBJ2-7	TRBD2	CASRTRTSGLYEQYF
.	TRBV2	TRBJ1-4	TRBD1	CASTRTGWEKLFF
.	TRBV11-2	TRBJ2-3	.	CASTITGDTQYF
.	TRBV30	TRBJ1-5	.	CAWKDSHSNQPQHF
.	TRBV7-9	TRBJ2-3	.	CASSSPLYGLPSTDTQYF
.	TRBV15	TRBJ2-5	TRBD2	CATSRDVASGGARRETQYF
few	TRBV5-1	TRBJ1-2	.	CASSLAASYRAGRGNYGYTF